The next 19 T cell receptor beta chains were all read from a single sample in a study of graft-versus-host responses after intestinal transplantation. Sequencing used immunoSEQ multiplex PCR; TCRdb keeps in-frame clones, though not all of them. The sample includes 35,000 to 45,000 clones, about 95% seen only once; the top ten take less than 0.25%. The antigens of these receptors remain unknown. The sample was unstimulated CD8+ T cells sorted from spleen or lymph node cells, taken before transplant. Receptors were obtained from a human donor who was the organ donor for an intestinal transplant.

This chain uses TRBV19 with TRBJ1-1; 8 nucleotides align to TRBD1. With V trimmed by 0 bases and J by 3 bases, 15 bases remained unmatched. The CDR3 contains 19 residues. Germline assignment: CDR1 LNHDA and CDR2 SQIVND (reference sequence). The DNA of the CDR3 is TGTGCCAGTAGTATAGAGGGGGACAGGCCTGAAAGTCAGGACACTGAAGCTTTCTTT. As protein: CASSIEGDRPESQDTEAFF.

The chain carries TRBV29-1 and TRBJ2-7, with 7 positions matching TRBD2. This CDR3 is built from 13 residues. Germline V lookup: CDR1 SQVTM, CDR2 ANQGSEA. After removal of 6 bases from V and 1 base from J, the junction contained 6 bases not matched to a gene. CDR3 in amino acids: CSVSGATSYEQYF. The CDR3 DNA sequence: TGCAGCGTGAGCGGGGCTACATCCTACGAGCAGTACTTC.

The genes are TRBV5-1 and TRBJ1-2; no reliable D call. V was shortened by 0 bases and J by 3 bases, with 3 bases between the two germline ends. Germline V gives CDR1 SGHRS, CDR2 YFSETQ. The CDR3 sequence is 12 residues long. The CDR3 reads CASSLEHYGYTF. The CDR3 nucleotides are TGCGCCAGCAGCTTGGAGCACTATGGCTACACCTTC.

The table lists this clone with a count of one. CDR3 amino acids: CASRKGPTEAFF. The CDR3 DNA reads TGTGCCAGCAGGAAGGGTCCAACTGAAGCTTTCTTT. V and J are TRBV13 and TRBJ1-1; unclear D gene. The CDR3 has 12 residues. With 6 bases removed from V and 5 bases from J, the gap between germline ends came to 10 bases. Germline V gene sequence: CDR1 PRHDT, CDR2 FYEKMQ (reference sequence).

The chain employs TRBV4-2 and TRBJ1-6; 7 bases match TRBD1. The CDR3 runs 15 residues. The germline V gene encodes CDR1 LGHNA and CDR2 YNFKEQ. V lost 0 bases to trimming and J lost 13 bases; unmatched junction nucleotides: 9. The CDR3 is CASSQDPGQDGPLHF. CDR3 nucleotide sequence: TGTGCCAGCAGCCAAGACCCAGGACAGGATGGTCCCCTCCACTTT.

This clone was recorded only once. The genes are TRBV6-5 and TRBJ2-3, with D tentatively TRBD2 (6 bases). Per germline, CDR1 MNHEY and CDR2 SVGAGI. Trimming stripped 2 bases from V and 5 bases from J, with 14 bases between. The length of the CDR3 is 15 residues. The CDR3 protein is CASSYLRGGIDTQYF. The CDR3 DNA follows: TGTGCCAGCAGTTACCTCCGGGGAGGAATAGATACGCAGTATTTT.

J is TRBJ2-3 and V is TRBV28; 11 bases match TRBD2. The CDR3 sequence is 20 residues long. Germline V gene data show CDR1 as MDHEN and CDR2 as SYDVKM. V lost 3 bases to trimming and J lost 5 bases; unmatched junction nucleotides: 19. For the CDR3, the DNA is TGTGCCAGCAGTTTCGGCTCCAGGGAGGTAGCGGGGGGGCGTATAGATACGCAGTATTTT. Residues: CASSFGSREVAGGRIDTQYF.

The V gene is TRBV9, the J gene TRBJ1-2; possibly TRBD1 for D (6 bases). Trimming removed 0 bases from V and 8 bases from J, with 14 bases in between. The V gene's germline CDR1 is SGDLS and CDR2 YYNGEE. The length of the CDR3 is 14 residues. The CDR3 reads CASSVDREDRGYTF. The CDR3 DNA is TGTGCCAGCAGCGTAGACAGGGAGGATAGGGGCTACACCTTC. Using reference TRBV9 and TRBJ1-2 for the parts outside the CDR3, the full variable domain is DSGVTQTPKHLITATGQRVTLRCSPRSGDLSVYWYQQSLDQGLQFLIQYYNGEERAKGNILERFSAQQFPDLHSELNLSSLELGDSALYFCASSVDREDRGYTFGSGTRLTVV.

A single count supports this clone. This chain links TRBV5-1 with TRBJ1-2, with TRBD1 matching 9 bases. This CDR3 has 12 amino acids. The germline V gene encodes CDR1 SGHRS and CDR2 YFSETQ. Trimming took 0 bases from V and 13 from J; bases not matched to a gene: 4. The CDR3 bases are TGCGCCAGCAGCTTGGGGGGGACAGGGCCCACCTTC. Residues: CASSLGGTGPTF.

The chain joins TRBV4-3 to TRBJ2-3, with D perhaps matching TRBD1 or TRBD2 (6 bases each). Germline V gene data show CDR1 as LGHNA and CDR2 as YSLEER. V gave up 1 base and J gave up 1 base, with 12 bases separating them. The CDR3 has 16 residues. The DNA of the CDR3 is TGCGCCAGCAGCCAAGGGCCGGGGGCCGGCACAGATACGCAGTATTTT. Translating it yields CASSQGPGAGTDTQYF.

The genes are TRBV6-1 and TRBJ1-1; D remains unclear. Germline values: CDR1 MNHNS, CDR2 SASEGT. The V end lost 9 bases, the J end lost 6 bases, and 14 bases lay between the germline ends. CDR3 size: 12 residues. CDR3 DNA: TGTGCCAGTGGGAAAGGGATGGCTGAAGCTTTCTTT. This codes for CASGKGMAEAFF.

The V gene is TRBV7-3, the J gene TRBJ2-1, with 12 bases lining up with TRBD1. Germline trimming cut 5 bases from V and 7 bases from J; bases unmatched to any gene: 9. Germline V gene sequence: CDR1 SGHTA, CDR2 FQGTGA. The CDR3 extends over 16 amino acids. The CDR3 reads CASSPAGTGGGNEQFF. CDR3 coding DNA: TGTGCCAGCAGCCCGGCCGGGACAGGGGGCGGGAATGAGCAGTTCTTC.

This chain uses TRBV2 with TRBJ1-1; TRBD1 is a possible D gene (5 bases). The CDR3 sequence is 13 residues long. Trimming took 8 bases from V and 4 from J, leaving 14 bases between them. Germline CDR1 and CDR2: SNHLY and FYNNEI. CDR3 sequence: CASQGLSGTEAFF. CDR3 sequence (DNA): TGTGCCAGCCAGGGCCTGTCGGGCACTGAAGCTTTCTTT.

The CDR3 loop reads CASSYLGEGAFF. For the CDR3, the DNA is TGTGCCAGCAGTTATCTGGGGGAAGGAGCTTTCTTT. The chain carries TRBV6-5 and TRBJ1-1; tentatively, D is TRBD1 (5 bases). The CDR3 spans 12 residues. The germline V gene encodes CDR1 MNHEY and CDR2 SVGAGI. Trimming left V 3 bases short and J 10 bases short, with 12 bases between.

The rearrangement links TRBV6-4 to TRBJ1-6, with a weak D call TRBD1 (6 bases). CDR1 is MRHNA and CDR2 is SNTAGT in the germline V gene. V was cut by 2 bases and J by 5 bases, with 13 bases left in between. CDR3 length: 16 residues. The CDR3 DNA reads TGTGCCAGCAGTGACCGGGGGGGCCCAAATAATTCACCCCTCCACTTT. Protein: CASSDRGGPNNSPLHF.

V and J are TRBV6-6 and TRBJ1-1, with TRBD1 matching 9 bases. CDR1 and CDR2 from the germline V gene are MNHNY and SVGAGI (reference sequence). The V and J ends lost 2 bases and 5 bases, in that order; junction bases with no gene match: 6. The CDR3 runs to 15 residues. CDR3 in amino acids: CASSYDPTGGTEAFF. The CDR3 region has the DNA TGTGCCAGCAGTTACGACCCGACAGGGGGGACTGAAGCTTTCTTT.

The J gene is TRBJ1-2, the V gene TRBV6-5, with 8 bases that match TRBD1. The CDR3 has 14 amino acids. Trimming took 3 bases from V and 8 from J; bases not matched to a gene: 8. The germline CDR1 and CDR2 sequences are MNHEY and SVGAGI. The CDR3 here is CASSYYGQGEGYTF. CDR3 nucleotides: TGTGCCAGCAGTTATTATGGACAGGGTGAGGGCTACACCTTC.

This clone was detected only once. The chain uses TRBV4-3 and TRBJ2-1; 11 nucleotides agree with TRBD2. Germline assignment: CDR1 LGHNA and CDR2 YSLEER. The CDR3 consists of 20 residues. V shed 2 bases and J 1 base; nucleotides not matched to a gene: 13. The DNA for the CDR3 is TGCGCCAGCAGCCAAAGAGGGGCTCCTAGCGGGGGGTTATCCTACAATGAGCAGTTCTTC. Protein sequence: CASSQRGAPSGGLSYNEQFF.

In its sample, this clone was seen once. V and J are TRBV29-1 and TRBJ1-2; the D gene is possibly TRBD1 (5 bases). The CDR3 is made up of 16 amino acids. The germline gives CDR1 SQVTM, CDR2 ANQGSEA. Trimming removed 3 bases at V and 1 base at J, with 18 bases between. The CDR3 region has the DNA TGCAGCGTTGAGGGGGACGGGACGGAAGATAACTATGGCTACACCTTC. Translation: CSVEGDGTEDNYGYTF.